The present T cell receptor (beta chain) was sequenced within a study of blood T cell repertoires in COVID-19. Study-wide context: Collection of acute and convalescent COVID-19 samples took place in the United States, Italy and Spain. PBMCs, B-cell-depleted T cells, or T cells were the source of the cDNA or gDNA that made up the material.

Authors' methods: The assay estimated nucleated cells by amplifying reference gene primers. Measured with immunoSEQ multiplex PCR; TCRdb has only the in-frame clones, and not every one. V, J and clone size are taken as reported in that table, and D and trimming were inferred from the DNA itself. This table has roughly 110,000 clones, more than 70% appearing once. This CDR3 has 13 amino acids. CDR1 ENHRY and CDR2 SYGVKD come from the germline V gene. V was cut by 8 bases and J by 3 bases, with 14 bases left in between. This TCR derives from a woman aged 55-70 years with COVID-19, enrolled during active disease. The J gene is TRBJ2-7, the V gene TRBV10-3, with D perhaps TRBD1 (6 bases). Material: peripheral blood. The chain's CDR3 is CAIGGVVGYEQYF. The CDR3 region has the DNA TGTGCCATCGGGGGCGTAGTGGGCTACGAGCAGTACTTC.